This T cell receptor beta chain was obtained from a study of cytomegalovirus exposure and HLA in healthy donors. About the study: Earlier findings included roughly 120 million unique TCR beta sequences obtained from roughly 200 million T cells. Unique TCRs from HLA-typed donors, 80 million to 100 million of them, were held in an early data release.

PCR involved 60 Vbeta and 13 Jbeta primers. The protocol was immunoSEQ multiplex PCR, while the TCRdb copy is restricted to in-frame clones and leaves out a portion. This table holds 150,000 to 200,000 clones, roughly 84% found once. The CDR3 is made up of 14 amino acids. V was trimmed by 4 bases and J by 5 bases, leaving 16 bases between them. Germline assignment: CDR1 SGHRS and CDR2 YFSETQ. Sequences were obtained from PBMCs. This TCR was recovered from a girl less than two years old in good health and CMV-seronegative. The gene calls are TRBV5-1 and TRBJ2-7; tentatively, D is TRBD2 (5 bases). The CDR3 here is CASSQLRGTNEQYF. The DNA of the CDR3 is TGCGCCAGCAGCCAACTACGGGGTACCAACGAGCAGTACTTC.